The rows below give T cell receptor beta chains drawn from one sample of a study of T-cell memory formation after mild COVID-19. A single record per CDR3 protein comes from TCRdb applying MiXCR to the 5' RACE reads. The sample contains 350,000 to 500,000 distinct CDR3 sequences, 18% of which appear only once. Sequencing used PBMCs or a T cell subset sorted from them (not recorded which). These receptor sequences come from a man aged 18-30 years who had mild COVID-19 (a few samples of this study predate the infection). Cell type and time point are not known. Each CDR3 is given with its conserved first and last residue. A D gene is named only where the DNA matches it firmly. Rows give clone size only sometimes, using once, few, many, or a class for an expanded clone.

abundance: NA
v_gene: TRBV6-1
d_gene: NA
j_gene: TRBJ1-1
CDR3nt: TGTGCCAGCAGTGAAGTCGTCACCGACACTGAAGCTTTCTTT
CDR3aa: CASSEVVTDTEAFF

abundance: NA
v_gene: TRBV20-1
d_gene: NA
j_gene: TRBJ2-5
CDR3nt: TGCAGTGCCTCCCCGGGACACGGGCCGGGGTACTTC
CDR3aa: CSASPGHGPGYF

abundance: NA
v_gene: TRBV10-3
d_gene: NA
j_gene: TRBJ2-3
CDR3nt: TGTGCCATCAGTGAGACTCCCGAGGGCGCAGATACGCAGTATTTT
CDR3aa: CAISETPEGADTQYF

abundance: NA
v_gene: TRBV7-2
d_gene: TRBD1
j_gene: TRBJ1-2
CDR3nt: TGTGCCAGCAGCGTCCGGGACAGGGCATATTACGGCTACACCTTC
CDR3aa: CASSVRDRAYYGYTF

abundance: few
v_gene: TRBV7-2
d_gene: NA
j_gene: TRBJ2-3
CDR3nt: TGTGCCAGCAGCCCCGGGACACCAAGTCGGGAGGCAGATACGCAGTATTTT
CDR3aa: CASSPGTPSREADTQYF

abundance: NA
v_gene: TRBV29-1
d_gene: TRBD2
j_gene: TRBJ2-7
CDR3nt: TGCAGCGTTGAAGATCTGGGAGGGATCCAGTACGAGCAGTACTTC
CDR3aa: CSVEDLGGIQYEQYF

abundance: NA
v_gene: TRBV12-3/TRBV12-4
d_gene: TRBD1
j_gene: TRBJ2-1
CDR3nt: TGTGCCAGCAGTTTAGTGACAGGGATCTACAATGAGCAGTTCTTC
CDR3aa: CASSLVTGIYNEQFF

abundance: few
v_gene: TRBV7-9
d_gene: NA
j_gene: TRBJ1-3
CDR3nt: TGTGCCAGCAGCCCAATGGGACGGAGCTTCTCTGGAAACACCATATATTTT
CDR3aa: CASSPMGRSFSGNTIYF

abundance: NA
v_gene: TRBV4-1
d_gene: TRBD1
j_gene: TRBJ1-1
CDR3nt: TGCGCCAGCAGCCAAGACAACAACAGGGGAGCTTTCTTT
CDR3aa: CASSQDNNRGAFF

abundance: few
v_gene: TRBV7-2
d_gene: NA
j_gene: TRBJ1-1
CDR3nt: TGTGCCAGCAGCTCTGAGCATGGGGGAACTGAAGCTTTCTTT
CDR3aa: CASSSEHGGTEAFF

abundance: few
v_gene: TRBV15
d_gene: NA
j_gene: TRBJ2-1
CDR3nt: TGTGCCACCAGCAGAGATCACGTCCTCCTTGACGGTGAGCAGTTCTTC
CDR3aa: CATSRDHVLLDGEQFF

abundance: NA
v_gene: TRBV7-2
d_gene: NA
j_gene: TRBJ2-1
CDR3nt: TGTGCCAGCAGCCCCCGGGACACCCGGTGGGATGAGCAGTTCTTC
CDR3aa: CASSPRDTRWDEQFF

abundance: NA
v_gene: TRBV3-1
d_gene: NA
j_gene: TRBJ2-1
CDR3nt: TGTGCCAGCAGCCAAGATATCGGGGGCTACAATGAGCAGTTCTTC
CDR3aa: CASSQDIGGYNEQFF

abundance: once
v_gene: TRBV6-5
d_gene: NA
j_gene: TRBJ2-3
CDR3nt: TGTGCCAGCACAAAAGGTAGCACAGATACGCAGTATTTT
CDR3aa: CASTKGSTDTQYF

abundance: few
v_gene: TRBV10-3
d_gene: NA
j_gene: TRBJ2-3
CDR3nt: TGTGCCATCAGGAAGGAATGGGGTTCCAATACGCAGTATTTT
CDR3aa: CAIRKEWGSNTQYF

abundance: many
v_gene: TRBV23-1
d_gene: NA
j_gene: TRBJ1-6
CDR3nt: TGCGCCAGCGACCAGATATCAGTTTCACCCCTCCACTTT
CDR3aa: CASDQISVSPLHF

abundance: NA
v_gene: TRBV6-6
d_gene: NA
j_gene: TRBJ1-2
CDR3nt: TGTGCCAGCAGCCCAAGACAGAGCAACTATGGCTACACCTTC
CDR3aa: CASSPRQSNYGYTF

abundance: few
v_gene: TRBV28
d_gene: NA
j_gene: TRBJ2-3
CDR3nt: TGTGCCAGCAGTTTGAGGGATCAGGCAGATACGCAGTATTTT
CDR3aa: CASSLRDQADTQYF

abundance: NA
v_gene: TRBV6-2/TRBV6-3
d_gene: TRBD1
j_gene: TRBJ1-2
CDR3nt: TGTGCCAGCAGAACCCCGACAGGGGGCAACTATGGCTACACCTTC
CDR3aa: CASRTPTGGNYGYTF

abundance: many
v_gene: TRBV5-1
d_gene: TRBD1
j_gene: TRBJ2-7
CDR3nt: TGCGCCAGCAGCTTGTCAGGGGGCGGCTACGAGCAGTACTTC
CDR3aa: CASSLSGGGYEQYF

abundance: once
v_gene: TRBV7-2
d_gene: NA
j_gene: TRBJ2-5
CDR3nt: TGTGCCAGCAGGCGTATCTCAGGGATAGGGGAGACCCAGTACTTC
CDR3aa: CASRRISGIGETQYF

abundance: NA
v_gene: TRBV20-1
d_gene: TRBD1
j_gene: TRBJ1-1
CDR3nt: TGCAGTGCTAGACCGGGACAGGGGATCGGTGAAGCTTTCTTT
CDR3aa: CSARPGQGIGEAFF

abundance: few
v_gene: TRBV5-6
d_gene: NA
j_gene: TRBJ2-2
CDR3nt: TGTGCCAGCAGCCCATCCCTGACCGGGGAGCTGTTTTTT
CDR3aa: CASSPSLTGELFF

abundance: few
v_gene: TRBV27
d_gene: NA
j_gene: TRBJ2-2
CDR3nt: TGTGCCAGCAGTTTATCATACCGAACAGGTTCCCGGAACACCGGGGAGCTGTTTTTT
CDR3aa: CASSLSYRTGSRNTGELFF

abundance: NA
v_gene: TRBV7-9
d_gene: NA
j_gene: TRBJ2-4
CDR3nt: TGTGCCAGCAGCTTTGAAGCAGCCAAAAACATTCAGTACTTC
CDR3aa: CASSFEAAKNIQYF

abundance: few
v_gene: TRBV24-1
d_gene: TRBD1
j_gene: TRBJ2-3
CDR3nt: TGTGCCACCAGTGATCCCGGGACAGGCACAGATACGCAGTATTTT
CDR3aa: CATSDPGTGTDTQYF

abundance: few
v_gene: TRBV7-9
d_gene: TRBD2
j_gene: TRBJ2-5
CDR3nt: TGTGCCAGCAGCCTAGGACTAGCGGGGGAGCAAGAGACCCAGTACTTC
CDR3aa: CASSLGLAGEQETQYF

abundance: few
v_gene: TRBV29-1
d_gene: NA
j_gene: TRBJ1-2
CDR3nt: TGCAGCGTTGAGGCCTTTCCCATTTGGGGCTACACCTTC
CDR3aa: CSVEAFPIWGYTF

abundance: NA
v_gene: TRBV4-1
d_gene: NA
j_gene: TRBJ2-6
CDR3nt: TGCGCCAGCAGCCAACCTCGACAGTCTGGGGCCAACGTCCTGACTTTC
CDR3aa: CASSQPRQSGANVLTF

abundance: many
v_gene: TRBV4-3
d_gene: NA
j_gene: TRBJ2-5
CDR3nt: TGCGCCAGCAGCCAAGATGGTCGGGGCAGGGAGGAGACCCAGTACTTC
CDR3aa: CASSQDGRGREETQYF

abundance: NA
v_gene: TRBV5-1
d_gene: NA
j_gene: TRBJ2-3
CDR3nt: TGCGCCAGCAGCTTTTTGTACAGTTCAGTAACAGATACGCAGTATTTT
CDR3aa: CASSFLYSSVTDTQYF

abundance: NA
v_gene: TRBV18
d_gene: NA
j_gene: TRBJ1-1
CDR3nt: TGTGCCAGCTCACCACCCACGGGGACTGAAGCTTTCTTT
CDR3aa: CASSPPTGTEAFF

abundance: many
v_gene: TRBV5-1
d_gene: TRBD2
j_gene: TRBJ2-3
CDR3nt: TGTGCCAGCAGCCTAGCGGGGGGCGCAGATACGCAGTATTTT
CDR3aa: CASSLAGGADTQYF

abundance: NA
v_gene: TRBV4-2
d_gene: TRBD1
j_gene: TRBJ1-2
CDR3nt: TGTGCCAGCAGCCCCGGGACAGTCAAGGGCTACACCTTC
CDR3aa: CASSPGTVKGYTF

abundance: NA
v_gene: TRBV6-2/TRBV6-3
d_gene: NA
j_gene: TRBJ2-1
CDR3nt: TGTGCCAGCAGCGGCGATCAGTCCAACAATGAGCAGTTCTTC
CDR3aa: CASSGDQSNNEQFF

abundance: NA
v_gene: TRBV6-5
d_gene: NA
j_gene: TRBJ2-2
CDR3nt: TGTGCCAGCAGTTTCGACTATTGGACAGTTACCACCGGGGAGCTGTTTTTT
CDR3aa: CASSFDYWTVTTGELFF

abundance: few
v_gene: TRBV3-1
d_gene: TRBD2
j_gene: TRBJ2-1
CDR3nt: TGTGCCAGCAGCCAGGGAGGGGCAAATGAGCAGTTCTTC
CDR3aa: CASSQGGANEQFF

abundance: NA
v_gene: TRBV6-5
d_gene: TRBD2
j_gene: TRBJ2-7
CDR3nt: TGTGCCAGCAGTTACTCGATAGGAAGTAGGGAGGGAGCCTACGAGCAGTACTTC
CDR3aa: CASSYSIGSREGAYEQYF

abundance: NA
v_gene: TRBV4-1
d_gene: NA
j_gene: TRBJ1-1
CDR3nt: TGCGCCAGCAGCCATAGGGGCGCACTTGTGAACACTGAAGCTTTCTTT
CDR3aa: CASSHRGALVNTEAFF

abundance: NA
v_gene: TRBV7-6
d_gene: NA
j_gene: TRBJ1-4
CDR3nt: TGTGCCAGCAGCTTAGACCCCATCCGGCCGGAAAAACTGTTTTTT
CDR3aa: CASSLDPIRPEKLFF

abundance: NA
v_gene: TRBV5-5
d_gene: NA
j_gene: TRBJ2-5
CDR3nt: TGTGCCAGCAGCTTCGGGGCGCAAGAGACCCAGTACTTC
CDR3aa: CASSFGAQETQYF

abundance: NA
v_gene: TRBV20-1
d_gene: NA
j_gene: TRBJ2-3
CDR3nt: TGCAGTGCTAGTCGGGCAGATACGCAGTATTTT
CDR3aa: CSASRADTQYF